Below are 28 T cell receptor beta chains sequenced from a single sample in a study of T cell changes during pregnancy in multiple sclerosis. Libraries were prepared by immunoSEQ multiplex PCR; TCRdb keeps only in-frame clonotypes and omits some of them. The sample lists 38,000 or so clones, roughly 89% occurring once. The sequenced sample was CD4+ T cells from peripheral blood mononuclear cells, obtained in the second trimester of pregnancy. These receptors originate from a female donor in good health, enrolled as a control in a pregnancy study.

The chain couples TRBV7-9 to TRBJ1-5; no clear D. Germline CDR1 SEHNR, CDR2 FQNEAQ (reference sequence). The ends were cut back, 0 bases at V and 4 bases at J, with 7 bases in the middle. The CDR3 is 14 residues long. The CDR3 DNA follows: TGTGCCAGCAGCTTAGCAGGCGGTAATCAGCCCCAGCATTTT. This encodes CASSLAGGNQPQHF.

The chain employs TRBV19 and TRBJ2-2; TRBD1 agrees at 8 bases. V lost 3 bases to trimming and J lost 3 bases; unmatched junction nucleotides: 3. From germline, CDR1 is LNHDA and CDR2 SQIVND (reference sequence). The CDR3 is made up of 15 amino acids. As DNA, the CDR3 is TGTGCCAGTAGTATGGACAGGGCCTACACCGGGGAGCTGTTTTTT. Protein sequence: CASSMDRAYTGELFF.

The chain links TRBV6-5 to TRBJ2-3; 9 bases line up with TRBD1. V lost 4 bases, J lost 3 bases, and 5 bases stayed unmatched. Per the germline V gene, CDR1 is MNHEY and CDR2 is SVGAGI. CDR3 length: 15 amino acids. As DNA, the CDR3 is TGTGCCAGCAGTTCCCCGGGACAGGGAACAGATACGCAGTATTTT. This sequence encodes CASSSPGQGTDTQYF.

The gene calls are TRBV7-2 and TRBJ1-6; tentative D call: TRBD1 (5 bases). From germline, CDR1 is SGHTA and CDR2 FQGNSA. The CDR3 has 14 residues. V was shortened by 4 bases and J by 7 bases, with 11 bases between the two germline ends. The CDR3 protein is CASSSGQVNSPLHF. CDR3 DNA: TGTGCCAGCAGCTCTGGACAAGTCAATTCACCCCTCCACTTT.

This clone came up once. This chain connects TRBV11-2 to TRBJ1-2; 7 bases are shared with TRBD1. The CDR3 runs to 13 residues. Germline V gene sequence: CDR1 SGHAT, CDR2 FQNNGV. V dropped 1 base and J dropped 8; count of bases not matched to a gene: 4. The CDR3 DNA reads as TGTGCCAGCAGCTTAGTGACAGGGTGGGGCTACACCTTC. Amino acid sequence: CASSLVTGWGYTF.

The chain joins TRBV6-6 to TRBJ1-5, with a weak D call TRBD1 (6 bases). The germline V gene encodes CDR1 MNHNY and CDR2 SVGAGI (reference sequence). The CDR3 consists of 13 residues. Trimming shortened V by 6 bases and J by 6 bases, and 12 bases separated the two germline ends. The CDR3 nucleotides are TGTGCCAGCAGAACGGGAGGGGGTCAGCCCCAGCATTTT. Translated, it gives CASRTGGGQPQHF.

The rearrangement uses TRBV4-1 and TRBJ1-1; 8 bases are a match to TRBD1. CDR1 MGHRA and CDR2 YSYEKL come from the germline V gene. This CDR3 region has 15 residues. V lost 4 bases, J lost 3 bases, and 7 bases stayed unmatched. The CDR3 sequence: CASSPGQGPYTEAFF. In DNA form, the CDR3 reads TGCGCCAGCAGCCCCGGACAGGGTCCTTACACTGAAGCTTTCTTT.

This clone was seen just once. This chain links TRBV7-2 with TRBJ2-3; 9 positions match TRBD2. This CDR3 comprises 15 residues. J was trimmed by 5 bases and V by 1 base; bases with no gene match: 4. Germline V gives CDR1 SGHTA, CDR2 FQGNSA. In DNA form, the CDR3 reads TGTGCCAGCAGCTTAGGAGGCGGGGGGGGAGATACGCAGTATTTT. Protein sequence: CASSLGGGGGDTQYF.

V gene TRBV28 combines with J gene TRBJ2-2; 11 bases align to TRBD1. From germline, CDR1 is MDHEN and CDR2 SYDVKM. The CDR3 totals 15 residues. The trim removed 2 bases at V and 7 bases at J, leaving 3 bases unmatched. CDR3 region: CASSLGTGGIGELFF. In nucleotides, the CDR3 is TGTGCCAGCAGTTTAGGGACAGGGGGGATCGGGGAGCTGTTTTTT. Full variable domain (missing parts from reference TRBV28 and TRBJ2-2): DVKVTQSSRYLVKRTGEKVFLECVQDMDHENMFWYRQDPGLGLRLIYFSYDVKMKEKGDIPEGYSVSREKKERFSLILESASTNQTSMYLCASSLGTGGIGELFFGEGSRLTVL.

The chain is built from TRBV29-1 and TRBJ2-7; TRBD1 agrees at 9 bases. This CDR3 contains 13 residues. The germline CDR1 and CDR2 sequences are SQVTM and ANQGSEA. V lost 6 bases, J lost 6 bases, and 9 bases stayed unmatched. CDR3 in DNA: TGCAGCGTCTCTCATGGGACAGGGCTCGAGCAGTACTTC. Translated, it gives CSVSHGTGLEQYF.

V usage is TRBV7-9 and J usage is TRBJ1-1, with D possibly being TRBD1 (5 bases). The germline V gene has CDR1 SEHNR and CDR2 FQNEAQ (reference sequence). The CDR3 runs 13 residues. Trimming cost V 7 bases and J 3 bases, with 12 bases left between them. CDR3 loop: CASTPAGDTEAFF. CDR3 DNA sequence: TGTGCCAGCACCCCAGCGGGGGACACTGAAGCTTTCTTT.

The genes are TRBV27 and TRBJ2-2; D gene unclear. This CDR3 is 14 amino acids long. The V and J ends lost 3 bases and 4 bases respectively, with 9 bases between them. Germline loops: CDR1 MNHEY, CDR2 SMNVEV (reference sequence). CDR3 residues: CASSFSTFTGELFF. CDR3 sequence (DNA): TGTGCCAGCAGTTTCTCTACTTTCACCGGGGAGCTGTTTTTT.

This clone was counted a single time. CDR3 region: CASNLRDEETQYF. The CDR3, as DNA: TGTGCCAGCAACTTGAGGGATGAAGAGACCCAGTACTTC. This chain connects TRBV9 to TRBJ2-5, with D tentatively TRBD2 (5 bases). V lost 6 bases, J lost 3 bases, and 12 bases lay in between. The CDR3 loop spans 13 amino acids. The V gene's germline CDR1 is SGDLS and CDR2 YYNGEE.

The genes are TRBV7-2 and TRBJ2-5; D may be TRBD2 (5 bases). The germline V and J ends were trimmed by 4 bases and 1 base, with 13 bases remaining between them. Germline CDR1 is SGHTA and CDR2 is FQGNSA. This CDR3 spans 15 amino acids. Here the CDR3 DNA reads TGTGCCAGCAGCTCCTCGGCGGGCTTCCAAGAGACCCAGTACTTC. Its translation: CASSSSAGFQETQYF.

The rearrangement uses TRBV7-9 and TRBJ1-6; D not resolved. The CDR3 contains 14 residues. In germline, CDR1 is SEHNR, CDR2 FQNEAQ (reference sequence). The V end was cut by 6 bases, the J end by 9 bases, with 15 bases between. The CDR3 here is CASSQTPWVSPLHF. DNA of the CDR3: TGTGCCAGCAGTCAGACTCCCTGGGTTTCACCCCTCCACTTT.

This clone showed up just once. The chain employs TRBV28 and TRBJ1-2, with 7 nucleotides matching TRBD1. V shed 6 bases, J shed 0 bases, and the junction held 7 bases outside the gene matches. The CDR3 has 15 residues. Germline V lookup: CDR1 MDHEN, CDR2 SYDVKM. The CDR3 coding sequence is TGTGCCAGCAGCCCGGGGGGGACAGCTAACTATGGCTACACCTTC. This gives the protein CASSPGGTANYGYTF.

This rearrangement joins TRBV5-4 to TRBJ2-2, with 11 bases lining up with TRBD2. The germline V gene encodes CDR1 SGHNT and CDR2 YYREEE (reference sequence). The CDR3 contains 16 residues. With V trimmed by 0 bases and J by 7 bases, 5 bases remained unmatched. The CDR3 loop reads CASSLEASGGSGELFF. The CDR3 DNA reads TGTGCCAGCAGCTTGGAGGCTAGCGGGGGGAGCGGGGAGCTGTTTTTT.

This chain links TRBV20-1 with TRBJ1-2, with a weak D call TRBD1 (5 bases). V shed 6 bases and J shed 5 bases, with 10 bases lying between them. The CDR3 totals 11 residues. In germline, CDR1 is DFQATT, CDR2 SNEGSKA (reference sequence). CDR3 amino acids: CSAGGGYGYTF. CDR3 nucleotides: TGCAGTGCCGGGGGGGGGTATGGCTACACCTTC.

This clone showed up just a few times. V and J are TRBV4-1 and TRBJ1-5; D remains unclear. Trimming cost V 1 base and J 3 bases, with 7 bases left between them. The CDR3 consists of 14 residues. Germline CDR1 and CDR2: MGHRA and YSYEKL. In DNA, the CDR3 is TGCGCCAGCAGCCAAGGCAGGAACAATCAGCCCCAGCATTTT. Its translation: CASSQGRNNQPQHF.

The chain links TRBV7-2 to TRBJ1-6; D is ambiguous. Between the trimmed V and J ends, which lost 5 bases and 9 bases, there was a span of 14 bases. The CDR3 runs 14 residues. Germline V gene lookup returns CDR1 SGHTA and CDR2 FQGNSA. CDR3 region: CASSTQAPPSPLHF. For the CDR3, the DNA is TGTGCCAGCAGCACCCAGGCTCCCCCTTCACCCCTCCACTTT.

Note on this clone: Mismatch with germline at one junction end may stem from a read error. The V gene is TRBV7-2, the J gene TRBJ1-5; D is perhaps TRBD1 (5 bases). This CDR3 comprises 14 residues. Germline CDR1 and CDR2: SGHTA and FQGNSA. The CDR3: CAGSLWGDNQPQHF. For the CDR3, the DNA is TGTGCCGGCAGCTTATGGGGGGATAATCAGCCCCAGCATTTT.

V usage is TRBV7-8 and J usage is TRBJ1-1; a possible D gene is TRBD1 (6 bases). V was trimmed by 3 bases and J by 1 base, leaving 12 bases between them. Per germline, CDR1 SGHVS and CDR2 FQNEAQ. CDR3 size: 15 residues. The DNA of the CDR3 is TGTGCCAGCAGCTTTCAGGGGCAGAGGAACACTGAAGCTTTCTTT. Its protein product is CASSFQGQRNTEAFF. The complete variable domain, with remaining parts taken from reference TRBV7-8 and TRBJ1-1, reads GAGVSQSPRYKVAKRGQDVALRCDPISGHVSLFWYQQALGQGPEFLTYFQNEAQLDKSGLPSDRFFAERPEGSVSTLKIQRTQQEDSAVYLCASSFQGQRNTEAFFGQGTRLTVV.

This clone was seen only a few times. The V and J genes are TRBV27 and TRBJ2-4, with D perhaps matching TRBD2 (5 bases). The V gene lost 5 bases and the J gene lost 2 bases, with 13 bases spanning the gap. Germline V gives CDR1 MNHEY, CDR2 SMNVEV (reference sequence). This CDR3 is built from 15 residues. CDR3 in DNA: TGTGCCAGCAGTCCCTCCCGACTACCCAAAAACATTCAGTACTTC. It yields the protein CASSPSRLPKNIQYF.

The rearrangement joins TRBV4-2 to TRBJ2-5; 7 bases match TRBD2. CDR3 length: 14 residues. J gave up 1 base and V 3 bases, and 2 bases lay outside the gene matches. Germline V gives CDR1 LGHNA, CDR2 YNFKEQ. The CDR3, as DNA: TGTGCCAGCAGCCAGGGGGGGATCCAAGAGACCCAGTACTTC. It specifies CASSQGGIQETQYF.

The rearrangement joins TRBV5-5 to TRBJ1-5; weak D call: TRBD1 (6 bases). Germline CDR1 SGHKS, CDR2 YYEKEE (reference sequence). Trimming shortened V by 5 bases and J by 3 bases, and 24 bases separated the two germline ends. The CDR3 length is 18 residues. Written as DNA, the CDR3 is TGTGCCAGCAGTTTCACCGTAGGACAGATGGGCCACAATCAGCCCCAGCATTTT. Translating it yields CASSFTVGQMGHNQPQHF.

The chain recombines TRBV5-4 with TRBJ2-7, with TRBD1 identical over 8 bases. CDR1 is SGHNT, CDR2 YYREEE, per germline (reference sequence). Germline trimming cut 4 bases from V and 2 bases from J; bases unmatched to any gene: 5. The CDR3 totals 14 residues. The CDR3 nucleotides read TGTGCCAGCAGCCCCGGGACAGGAGCCTACGAGCAGTACTTC. Protein sequence: CASSPGTGAYEQYF. Complete variable domain (other parts from reference TRBV5-4 and TRBJ2-7): ETGVTQSPTHLIKTRGQQVTLRCSSQSGHNTVSWYQQALGQGPQFIFQYYREEENGRGNFPPRFSGLQFPNYSSELNVNALELDDSALYLCASSPGTGAYEQYFGPGTRLTVT.

V is TRBV7-2 and J is TRBJ1-1; D unresolved. Germline CDR1 and CDR2: SGHTA and FQGNSA. V was clipped by 7 bases and J by 0 bases, with 15 bases between them. The CDR3 has 15 residues. In DNA form, the CDR3 reads TGTGCCAGCACTAGGACGGGAGGAATGAACACTGAAGCTTTCTTT. Protein sequence: CASTRTGGMNTEAFF. Supplemented by reference TRBV7-2 and TRBJ1-1, the full variable domain reads GAGVSQSPSNKVTEKGKDVELRCDPISGHTALYWYRQSLGQGLEFLIYFQGNSAPDKSGLPSDRFSAERTGGSVSTLTIQRTQQEDSAVYLCASTRTGGMNTEAFFGQGTRLTVV.

The chain links TRBV18 to TRBJ1-4; 7 bases agree with TRBD1. The CDR3 consists of 13 residues. Germline CDR1 is KGHSH and CDR2 is LQKENI. V was clipped by 10 bases and J by 8 bases; unmatched bases: 10. CDR3 region: CAIRKTGNEKLFF. The CDR3 DNA reads TGTGCCATCCGCAAGACAGGGAACGAAAAACTGTTTTTT. Together with reference TRBV18 and TRBJ1-4, the CDR3 gives the full variable domain: NAGVMQNPRHLVRRRGQEARLRCSPMKGHSHVYWYRQLPEEGLKFMVYLQKENIIDESGMPKERFSAEFPKEGPSILRIQQVVRGDSAAYFCAIRKTGNEKLFFGSGTQLSVL.